Below are 8 T cell receptor beta chains sequenced from a single sample in a study of blood T cell repertoires in COVID-19. The table came from immunoSEQ multiplex PCR; TCRdb's copy has only in-frame clones and leaves some out. The repertoire includes approximately 130,000 clones, about 83% of them detected once, and over 5% sits in the top ten. Source material: peripheral blood. The receptor source for this set is a man at least 80 years old with active or convalescent COVID-19.

The chain combines TRBV29-1 with TRBJ2-3, with D possibly matching TRBD2 (6 bases). Germline assignment: CDR1 SQVTM and CDR2 ANQGSEA. This CDR3 has 15 amino acids. V lost 6 bases and J 6 bases, leaving 22 bases between the germline ends. The CDR3 sequence is CSVPPRDLPLDTQYF. The CDR3 bases are TGCAGCGTCCCCCCCCGGGACTTGCCTTTGGATACGCAGTATTTT.

This rearrangement joins TRBV24-1 to TRBJ2-1; 9 nucleotides align to TRBD2. The trim removed 7 bases at V and 8 bases at J, leaving 8 bases unmatched. Germline CDR1 and CDR2: KGHDR and SFDVKD. The CDR3 has 14 amino acids. For the CDR3, the DNA is TGTGCCACCAGCTCTAGCGGGGTGGGGGATGAGCAGTTCTTC. This encodes CATSSSGVGDEQFF.

The rearrangement joins TRBV18 to TRBJ1-1; 8 positions agree with TRBD1. Germline CDR1 KGHSH, CDR2 LQKENI. The V gene end was trimmed by 6 bases and the J gene end by 3 bases; junction bases not matched to a gene: 6. This CDR3 region has 14 residues. The DNA for the CDR3 is TGTGCCAGCTCGCAGACAGGGGAGGACACTGAAGCTTTCTTT. Amino acid sequence: CASSQTGEDTEAFF.

This rearrangement joins TRBV11-1 to TRBJ2-5, with D possibly being TRBD1 (6 bases). The CDR3 extends over 13 amino acids. Trimming cost V 5 bases and J 3 bases, with 10 bases left between them. The germline V gene has CDR1 SGHAT and CDR2 FQDESV (reference sequence). CDR3 sequence (DNA): TGTGCCAGCAGCCTCAGGGGAGAAGAGACCCAGTACTTC. This translates into CASSLRGEETQYF.

The V gene is TRBV6-2 or TRBV6-3, the J gene TRBJ2-7; 7 nucleotides agree with TRBD1. J was trimmed by 5 bases and V by 1 base; bases with no gene match: 2. Germline values: CDR1 MNHEY, CDR2 SVGEGT. This CDR3 has 13 amino acids. DNA for the CDR3: TGTGCCAGCAGTTACTACAGGGGTCACGAGCAGTACTTC. It translates to CASSYYRGHEQYF.

The rearrangement uses TRBV5-1 and TRBJ2-5, with 8 bases lining up with TRBD1. Germline V gene lookup returns CDR1 SGHRS and CDR2 YFSETQ. The V segment lost 2 bases and the J segment 3 bases; nucleotides outside the gene matches: 3. This CDR3 is built from 14 residues. The CDR3, as DNA: TGCGCCAGCAGCTTCAGGGGGCGGGAAGAGACCCAGTACTTC. Encoded protein: CASSFRGREETQYF.

CDR3 nucleotide sequence: TGCGCCAGCAGTGAGGGGGGCAGGAACCCCTCCTATAATTCACCCCTCCACTTT. This sequence encodes CASSEGGRNPSYNSPLHF. The J gene is TRBJ1-6, the V gene TRBV10-1; D is perhaps TRBD1 (6 bases). Trimming removed 2 bases from V and 0 bases from J, with 14 bases in between. The CDR3 consists of 18 residues. Germline-derived CDR1 and CDR2 are WNHNN and SYGVQD (reference sequence).

This clone was found once. The chain links TRBV6-1 to TRBJ1-5; perhaps TRBD1 as D (6 bases). The CDR3 extends over 13 amino acids. V lost 2 bases and J 7 bases, leaving 9 bases between the germline ends. CDR1 and CDR2 from the germline V gene are MNHNS and SASEGT. The DNA for the CDR3 is TGTGCCAGCAGTGAACAGGGACAACAGCCCCAGCATTTT. It yields the protein CASSEQGQQPQHF.